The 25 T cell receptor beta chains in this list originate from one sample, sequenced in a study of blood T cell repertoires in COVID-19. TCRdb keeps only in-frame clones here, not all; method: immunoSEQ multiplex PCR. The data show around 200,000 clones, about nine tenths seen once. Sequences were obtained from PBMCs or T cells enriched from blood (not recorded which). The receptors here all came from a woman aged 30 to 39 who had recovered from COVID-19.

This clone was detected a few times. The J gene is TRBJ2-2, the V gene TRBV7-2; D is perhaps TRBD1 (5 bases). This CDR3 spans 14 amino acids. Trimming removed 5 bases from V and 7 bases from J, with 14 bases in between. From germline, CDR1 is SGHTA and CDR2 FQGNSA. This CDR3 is CASSNQQADGELFF. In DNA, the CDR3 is TGTGCCAGCAGCAACCAACAGGCGGACGGGGAGCTGTTTTTT. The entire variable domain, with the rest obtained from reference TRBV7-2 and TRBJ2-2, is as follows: GAGVSQSPSNKVTEKGKDVELRCDPISGHTALYWYRQSLGQGLEFLIYFQGNSAPDKSGLPSDRFSAERTGGSVSTLTIQRTQQEDSAVYLCASSNQQADGELFFGEGSRLTVL.

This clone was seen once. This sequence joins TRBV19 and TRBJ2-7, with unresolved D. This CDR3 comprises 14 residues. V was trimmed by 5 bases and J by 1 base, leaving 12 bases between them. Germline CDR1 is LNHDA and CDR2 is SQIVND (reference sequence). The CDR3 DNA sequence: TGTGCCAGTAGTCACCCGCCGGAGTCCTACGAGCAGTACTTC. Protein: CASSHPPESYEQYF.

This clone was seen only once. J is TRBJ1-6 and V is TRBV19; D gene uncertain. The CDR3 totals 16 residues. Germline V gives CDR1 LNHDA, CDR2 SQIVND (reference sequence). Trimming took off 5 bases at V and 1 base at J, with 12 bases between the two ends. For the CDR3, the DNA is TGTGCCAGTAGTGAATCATCGGGATCCTATAATTCACCCCTCCACTTT. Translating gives CASSESSGSYNSPLHF. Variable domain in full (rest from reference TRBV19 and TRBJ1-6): DGGITQSPKYLFRKEGQNVTLSCEQNLNHDAMYWYRQDPGQGLRLIYYSQIVNDFQKGDIAEGYSVSREKKESFPLTVTSAQKNPTAFYLCASSESSGSYNSPLHFGNGTRLTVT.

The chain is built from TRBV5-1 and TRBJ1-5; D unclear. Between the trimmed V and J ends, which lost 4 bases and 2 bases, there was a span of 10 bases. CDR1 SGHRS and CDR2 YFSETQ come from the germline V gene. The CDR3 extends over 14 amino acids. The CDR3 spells CASSETSGNQPQHF. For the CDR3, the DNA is TGCGCCAGCAGCGAGACATCGGGCAATCAGCCCCAGCATTTT.

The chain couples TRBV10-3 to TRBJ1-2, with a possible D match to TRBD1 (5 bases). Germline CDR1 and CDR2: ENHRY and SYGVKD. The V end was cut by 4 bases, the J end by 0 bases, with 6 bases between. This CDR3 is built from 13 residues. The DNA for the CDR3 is TGTGCCATCAGTGCGACAGCTAACTATGGCTACACCTTC. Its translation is CAISATANYGYTF.

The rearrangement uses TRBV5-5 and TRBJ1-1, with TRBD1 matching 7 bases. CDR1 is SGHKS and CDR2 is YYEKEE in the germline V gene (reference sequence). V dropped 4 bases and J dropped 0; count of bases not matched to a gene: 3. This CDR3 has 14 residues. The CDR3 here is CASSHRGMNTEAFF. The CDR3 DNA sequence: TGTGCCAGCAGCCACAGGGGTATGAACACTGAAGCTTTCTTT.

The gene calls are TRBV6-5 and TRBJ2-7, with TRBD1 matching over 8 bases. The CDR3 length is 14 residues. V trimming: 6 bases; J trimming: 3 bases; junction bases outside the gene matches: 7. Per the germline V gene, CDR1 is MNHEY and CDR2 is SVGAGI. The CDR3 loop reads CASSPGQGYYEQYF. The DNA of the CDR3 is TGTGCCAGCAGCCCCGGACAGGGCTACTACGAGCAGTACTTC.

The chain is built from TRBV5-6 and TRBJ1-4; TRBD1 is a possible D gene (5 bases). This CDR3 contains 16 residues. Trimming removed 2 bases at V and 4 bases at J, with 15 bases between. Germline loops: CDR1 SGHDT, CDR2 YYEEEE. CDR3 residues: CASSFLSGGNNEKLFF. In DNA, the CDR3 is TGTGCCAGCAGCTTCCTATCGGGGGGAAATAATGAAAAACTGTTTTTT. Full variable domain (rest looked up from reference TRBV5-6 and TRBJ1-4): DAGVTQSPTHLIKTRGQQVTLRCSPKSGHDTVSWYQQALGQGPQFIFQYYEEEERQRGNFPDRFSGHQFPNYSSELNVNALLLGDSALYLCASSFLSGGNNEKLFFGSGTQLSVL.

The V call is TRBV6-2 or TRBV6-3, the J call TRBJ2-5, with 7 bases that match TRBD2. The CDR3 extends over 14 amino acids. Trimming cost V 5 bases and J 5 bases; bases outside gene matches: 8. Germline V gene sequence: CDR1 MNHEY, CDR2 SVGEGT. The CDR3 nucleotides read TGTGCCAGCAGTAGCGGGGCCCCGGGTGAGACCCAGTACTTC. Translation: CASSSGAPGETQYF.

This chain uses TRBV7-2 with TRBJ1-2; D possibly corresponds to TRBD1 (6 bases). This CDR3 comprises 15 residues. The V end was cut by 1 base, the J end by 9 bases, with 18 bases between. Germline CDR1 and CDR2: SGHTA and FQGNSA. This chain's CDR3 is CASSLVTGTLESYTF. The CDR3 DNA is TGTGCCAGCAGCTTAGTTACCGGGACACTAGAAAGCTACACCTTC.

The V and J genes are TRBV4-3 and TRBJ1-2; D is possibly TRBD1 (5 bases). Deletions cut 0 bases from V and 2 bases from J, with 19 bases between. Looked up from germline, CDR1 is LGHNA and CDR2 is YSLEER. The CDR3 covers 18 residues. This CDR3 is CASSQESYMRQTNYGYTF. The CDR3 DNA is TGCGCCAGCAGCCAAGAATCCTATATGCGACAGACAAACTATGGCTACACCTTC.

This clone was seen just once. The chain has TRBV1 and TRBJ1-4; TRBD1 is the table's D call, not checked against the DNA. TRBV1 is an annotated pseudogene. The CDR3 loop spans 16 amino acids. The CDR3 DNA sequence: TGCACCAGCAGCCAAGATTTGGCAGGGCCTAATGAAAAACTGTTTTTT. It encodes CTSSQDLAGPNEKLFF.

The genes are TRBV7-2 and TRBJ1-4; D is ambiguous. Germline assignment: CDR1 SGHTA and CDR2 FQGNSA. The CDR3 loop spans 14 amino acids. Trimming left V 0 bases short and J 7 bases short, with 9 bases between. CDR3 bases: TGTGCCAGCAGCTTAGCCGGGTTTGGTGAAAAACTGTTTTTT. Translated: CASSLAGFGEKLFF.

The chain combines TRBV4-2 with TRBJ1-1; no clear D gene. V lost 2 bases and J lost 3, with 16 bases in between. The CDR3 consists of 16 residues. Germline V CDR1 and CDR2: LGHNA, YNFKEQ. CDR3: CASSQPPAERDTEAFF. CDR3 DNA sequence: TGTGCCAGCAGCCAACCCCCGGCCGAACGGGACACTGAAGCTTTCTTT.

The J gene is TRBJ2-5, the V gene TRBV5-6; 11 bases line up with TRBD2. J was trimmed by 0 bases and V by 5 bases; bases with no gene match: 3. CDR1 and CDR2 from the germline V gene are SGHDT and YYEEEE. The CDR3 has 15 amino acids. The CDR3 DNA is TGTGCCAGCAGTTTAGCGGGGGGGCACCAAGAGACCCAGTACTTC. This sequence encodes CASSLAGGHQETQYF.

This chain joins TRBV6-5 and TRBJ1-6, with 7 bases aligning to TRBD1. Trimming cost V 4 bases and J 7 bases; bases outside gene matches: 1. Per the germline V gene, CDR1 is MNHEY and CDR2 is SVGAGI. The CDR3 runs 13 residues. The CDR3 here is CASSSTGNSPLHF. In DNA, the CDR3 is TGTGCCAGCAGTTCGACAGGGAATTCACCCCTCCACTTT.

Here the CDR3 reads CASSDPGQVVNTEAFF. In DNA, the CDR3 is TGTGCCAGCAGCGACCCGGGACAGGTAGTTAACACTGAAGCTTTCTTT. The chain links TRBV7-8 to TRBJ1-1, with TRBD1 identical over 8 bases. The CDR3 loop spans 16 amino acids. The V gene end was trimmed by 5 bases and the J gene end by 2 bases; junction bases not matched to a gene: 10. Germline CDR1 is SGHVS and CDR2 is FQNEAQ.

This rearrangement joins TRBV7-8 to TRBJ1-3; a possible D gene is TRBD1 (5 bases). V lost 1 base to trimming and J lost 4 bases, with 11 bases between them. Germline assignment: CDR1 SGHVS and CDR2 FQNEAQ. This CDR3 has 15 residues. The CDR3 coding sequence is TGTGCCAGCAGCTTAGAGGCGGGACCGGGAAACACCATATATTTT. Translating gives CASSLEAGPGNTIYF. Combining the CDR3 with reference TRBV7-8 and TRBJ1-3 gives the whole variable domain GAGVSQSPRYKVAKRGQDVALRCDPISGHVSLFWYQQALGQGPEFLTYFQNEAQLDKSGLPSDRFFAERPEGSVSTLKIQRTQQEDSAVYLCASSLEAGPGNTIYFGEGSWLTVV.

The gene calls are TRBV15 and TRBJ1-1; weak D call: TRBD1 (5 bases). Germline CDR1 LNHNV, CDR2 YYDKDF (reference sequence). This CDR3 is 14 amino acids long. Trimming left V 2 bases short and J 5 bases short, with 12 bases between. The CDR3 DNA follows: TGTGCCACCAGCAGACGCAGGGTGGGAACTGAAGCTTTCTTT. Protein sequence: CATSRRRVGTEAFF.

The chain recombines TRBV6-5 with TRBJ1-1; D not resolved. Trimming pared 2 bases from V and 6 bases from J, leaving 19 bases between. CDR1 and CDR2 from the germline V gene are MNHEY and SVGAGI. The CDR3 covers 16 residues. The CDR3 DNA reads TGTGCCAGCAGTTACACCCCTGACATACCCTCACCTGAAGCTTTCTTT. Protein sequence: CASSYTPDIPSPEAFF.

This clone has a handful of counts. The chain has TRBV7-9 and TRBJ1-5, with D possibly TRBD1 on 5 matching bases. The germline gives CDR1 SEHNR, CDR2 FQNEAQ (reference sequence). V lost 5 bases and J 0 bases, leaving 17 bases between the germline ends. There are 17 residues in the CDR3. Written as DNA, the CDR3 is TGTGCCAGCAGCACAACCACAGGCGGGGATAGCAATCAGCCCCAGCATTTT. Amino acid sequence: CASSTTTGGDSNQPQHF. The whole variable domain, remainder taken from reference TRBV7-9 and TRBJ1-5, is DTGVSQNPRHKITKRGQNVTFRCDPISEHNRLYWYRQTLGQGPEFLTYFQNEAQLEKSRLLSDRFSAERPKGSFSTLEIQRTEQGDSAMYLCASSTTTGGDSNQPQHFGDGTRLSIL.

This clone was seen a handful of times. CDR3 coding DNA: TGTGCCAGCAGCTTGGCTAGGTCGAACACTGAAGCTTTCTTT. Residues: CASSLARSNTEAFF. The rearrangement joins TRBV5-5 to TRBJ1-1; D unclear. Germline CDR1 SGHKS, CDR2 YYEKEE (reference sequence). The CDR3 consists of 14 residues. The V end lost 0 bases, the J end lost 1 base, and 7 bases lay between the germline ends.

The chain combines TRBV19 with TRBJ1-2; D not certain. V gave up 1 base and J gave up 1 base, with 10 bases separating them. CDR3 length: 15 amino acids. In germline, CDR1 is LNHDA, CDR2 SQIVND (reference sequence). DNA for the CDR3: TGTGCCAGTAGTATAGTGCCAGGATTTAACTATGGCTACACCTTC. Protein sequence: CASSIVPGFNYGYTF.

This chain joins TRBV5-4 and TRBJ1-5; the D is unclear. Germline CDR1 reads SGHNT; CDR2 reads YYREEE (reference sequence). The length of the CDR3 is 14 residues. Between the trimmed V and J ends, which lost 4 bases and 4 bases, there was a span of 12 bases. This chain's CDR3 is CASSAAPSNQPQHF. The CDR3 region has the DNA TGTGCCAGCAGCGCGGCCCCCAGTAATCAGCCCCAGCATTTT.

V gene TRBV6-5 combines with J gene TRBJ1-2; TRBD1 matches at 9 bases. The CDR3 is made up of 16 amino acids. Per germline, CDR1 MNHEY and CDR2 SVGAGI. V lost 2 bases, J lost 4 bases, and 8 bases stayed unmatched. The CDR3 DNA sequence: TGTGCCAGCAGTTACGTCTCCGGGACAGGGAGCTATGGCTACACCTTC. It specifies CASSYVSGTGSYGYTF.